This passage covers 2 T cell receptor beta chains from one sample sequenced in a study of cytomegalovirus exposure and HLA in healthy donors. The PCR made use of 60 Vbeta and 13 Jbeta primers. TCRdb keeps only in-frame clones here, not all; method: immunoSEQ multiplex PCR. Of 150,000 to 200,000 clones in the sample, about 72% were seen once. Material for sequencing was PBMCs. The receptors come from a girl under 18 in good health and CMV-seronegative.

The chain couples TRBV19 to TRBJ1-3; the D is unclear. Germline values: CDR1 LNHDA, CDR2 SQIVND (reference sequence). The V gene lost 7 bases and the J gene lost 0 bases, with 10 bases spanning the gap. The CDR3 is 14 amino acids. CDR3 nucleotides: TGTGCCAGTACCTCCCTAAGCTCTGGAAACACCATATATTTT. Protein sequence: CASTSLSSGNTIYF.

The chain links TRBV6-5 to TRBJ2-7, with 12 positions matching TRBD1. Germline V gene data show CDR1 as MNHEY and CDR2 as SVGAGI. The CDR3 runs to 13 residues. Trimming removed 8 bases from V and 4 bases from J; junction bases left unmatched: 3. CDR3 protein: CASRDRGPYEQYF. The CDR3 DNA reads TGTGCCAGCCGGGACAGGGGGCCGTACGAGCAGTACTTC.